These T cell receptor beta chains were read from a single sample in a study of shared clonotypes between healthy human individuals. Sequenced by immunoSEQ multiplex PCR; TCRdb stores in-frame clones only, minus some. This table holds some 500,000 clones, approximately 95% found once. The sample taken for sequencing was naive CD4+ T cells sorted from blood. The receptors shown here come from a woman between 25 and 40 years old in good health. CDR3s include the opening cysteine and the closing phenylalanine or tryptophan. The order of the fields is J gene, V gene, D gene, clone size, CDR3 protein, CDR3 DNA. A D gene is named only where the DNA matches it firmly. Some rows mark clone size as missing; the rest say once, few, many or name a class of expanded clone.

TRBJ1-6 | TRBV28 | TRBD1 | once | CASSDRGLPNSPLHF | TGTGCCAGCAGTGACAGGGGCCTTCCTAATTCACCCCTCCACTTT
TRBJ2-4 | TRBV9 | NA | NA | CASSVTTKNIQYF | TGTGCCAGCAGCGTAACGACCAAAAACATTCAGTACTTC
TRBJ1-4 | TRBV10-3 | TRBD1 | NA | CAISSDRDEKLFF | TGTGCCATCAGTTCCGACAGGGACGAAAAACTGTTTTTT
TRBJ2-5 | TRBV30 | TRBD1 | NA | CAWTPGQGVFETQYF | TGTGCCTGGACCCCGGGACAGGGGGTTTTTGAGACCCAGTACTTC
TRBJ2-7 | TRBV2 | NA | NA | CASSTRVSYEQYF | TGTGCCAGCTCTACGCGGGTATCCTACGAGCAGTACTTC
TRBJ2-3 | TRBV5-1 | TRBD2 | NA | CASSLKPTGTSGRAIATDTQYF | TGCGCCAGCAGCTTGAAACCCACTGGGACTAGCGGGAGGGCCATCGCCACAGATACGCAGTATTTT
TRBJ2-2 | TRBV11-3 | NA | NA | CASSRDSNYNTGELFF | TGTGCCAGCAGCAGGGACTCCAACTACAACACCGGGGAGCTGTTTTTT
TRBJ2-7 | TRBV6-5 | NA | NA | CASSYVAQALYEQYF | TGTGCCAGCAGTTACGTAGCCCAGGCCCTCTACGAGCAGTACTTC
TRBJ2-5 | TRBV7-6 | NA | NA | CASSLGVGKETQYF | TGTGCCAGCAGCTTAGGGGTAGGGAAAGAGACCCAGTACTTC
TRBJ1-2 | TRBV28 | TRBD1 | once | CASSLPTGANYGYTF | TGTGCCAGCAGCTTACCTACAGGGGCTAACTATGGCTACACCTTC
TRBJ1-5 | TRBV19 | NA | NA | CASGRIGYQPQHF | TGTGCCAGTGGAAGGATAGGATATCAGCCCCAGCATTTT
TRBJ2-7 | TRBV30 | NA | NA | CAWSSAGWYEQYF | TGTGCCTGGAGTAGTGCAGGTTGGTACGAGCAGTACTTC
TRBJ2-7 | TRBV2 | TRBD1 | NA | CASNQGQGVGEQYF | TGTGCCAGCAACCAGGGACAGGGGGTGGGGGAGCAGTACTTC
TRBJ1-1 | TRBV28 | NA | NA | CASRGPRGATTEAFF | TGTGCCAGCAGGGGCCCACGGGGAGCGACCACTGAAGCTTTCTTT
TRBJ2-1 | TRBV2 | NA | NA | CASSANTYNEQFF | TGTGCCAGCAGTGCGAATACCTACAATGAGCAGTTCTTC
TRBJ2-2 | TRBV6-1 | TRBD2 | NA | CASRLAGGSGELFF | TGTGCCAGCCGACTAGCGGGAGGATCCGGGGAGCTGTTTTTT
TRBJ2-5 | TRBV27 | NA | NA | CASSQSRAETQYF | TGTGCCAGCAGCCAATCGAGGGCGGAGACCCAGTACTTC
TRBJ2-1 | TRBV10-3 | TRBD2 | NA | CAISVAGAVDEQFF | TGTGCCATCAGTGTAGCGGGAGCGGTCGATGAGCAGTTCTTC
TRBJ2-7 | TRBV7-6 | NA | NA | CASSLAAGSYEQYF | TGTGCCAGCAGCTTAGCCGCAGGGTCCTACGAGCAGTACTTC
TRBJ2-7 | TRBV6-1 | TRBD2 | NA | CASRRLAGYYEQYF | TGTGCCAGCAGACGACTAGCGGGATACTACGAGCAGTACTTC
TRBJ2-7 | TRBV5-1 | TRBD1 | NA | CASSLARTGGPYEQYF | TGCGCCAGCAGCTTGGCCAGGACAGGGGGGCCCTACGAGCAGTACTTC
TRBJ1-5 | TRBV28 | NA | NA | CASRRTAQPQHF | TGTGCCAGCAGACGTACAGCTCAGCCCCAGCATTTT
TRBJ1-3 | TRBV5-1 | NA | NA | CASSSRGGLGNTIYF | TGCGCCAGCAGCTCCCGGGGGGGGCTAGGAAACACCATATATTTT
TRBJ2-2 | TRBV5-1 | NA | NA | CASSLGGQSFTGELFF | TGCGCCAGCAGCTTGGGAGGACAGTCCTTCACCGGGGAGCTGTTTTTT
TRBJ1-2 | TRBV5-8 | NA | NA | CASSPTNYGYTF | TGTGCCAGCAGCCCGACCAACTATGGCTACACCTTC
TRBJ2-5 | TRBV28 | TRBD1 | NA | CASSPLGQDEVEQYF | TGTGCCAGCAGTCCCCTGGGACAGGATGAGGTAGAGCAGTACTTC
TRBJ2-7 | TRBV6-4 | NA | NA | CASRFPLEQYF | TGTGCCAGCAGATTCCCACTCGAGCAGTACTTC
TRBJ2-7 | TRBV7-6 | TRBD1 | NA | CASSTTGRNEQYF | TGTGCCAGCAGTACGACAGGGCGGAACGAGCAGTACTTC
TRBJ2-7 | TRBV7-9 | TRBD1 | NA | CASSYDRENYEQYF | TGTGCCAGCAGCTATGACAGGGAGAACTACGAGCAGTACTTC
TRBJ2-1 | TRBV5-1 | TRBD2 | NA | CASGTSHNEQFF | TGCGCCAGCGGGACTAGTCACAATGAGCAGTTCTTC
TRBJ2-5 | TRBV6-5 | TRBD2 | NA | CASSYGGVETQYF | TGTGCCAGCAGTTACGGGGGGGTTGAGACCCAGTACTTC
TRBJ2-7 | TRBV7-9 | TRBD1 | NA | CASSRNFGTAYEQYF | TGTGCCAGCAGCCGAAACTTTGGGACAGCCTACGAGCAGTACTTC
TRBJ1-5 | TRBV5-6 | NA | NA | CASSLKTDGGGNQPQHF | TGTGCCAGCAGCCTGAAGACGGACGGGGGCGGCAATCAGCCCCAGCATTTT
TRBJ1-1 | TRBV19 | NA | once | CASSISPGYGWDTEAFF | TGTGCCAGTAGTATAAGTCCCGGGTACGGGTGGGACACTGAAGCTTTCTTT
TRBJ1-6 | TRBV28 | NA | once | CASSLRRQSSPLHF | TGTGCCAGCAGTTTACGTCGACAGTCTTCACCCCTCCACTTT
TRBJ1-2 | TRBV28 | NA | NA | CASWTGPLYGYTF | TGTGCCAGTTGGACGGGCCCCCTCTATGGCTACACCTTC
TRBJ1-2 | TRBV5-4 | TRBD1 | NA | CASTGEDYGYTF | TGTGCCAGTACAGGGGAAGACTATGGCTACACCTTC
TRBJ2-7 | TRBV6-1 | TRBD2 | NA | CASRTSGSPYEQYF | TGTGCCAGCAGAACCAGCGGGAGTCCCTACGAGCAGTACTTC
TRBJ2-3 | TRBV9 | TRBD1 | NA | CASSTTGTGSTDTQYF | TGTGCCAGCAGCACCACCGGGACAGGGAGCACAGATACGCAGTATTTT
TRBJ2-7 | TRBV28 | TRBD1 | NA | CASSFQGALREQYF | TGTGCCAGCAGTTTCCAGGGGGCTCTGAGAGAGCAGTACTTC
TRBJ1-5 | TRBV2 | NA | NA | CASNGGRSLPQHF | TGTGCCAGCAATGGGGGGAGGTCCCTACCCCAGCATTTT
TRBJ2-7 | TRBV28 | NA | NA | CASISAGLSYEQYF | TGTGCCAGCATTTCTGCGGGACTCTCCTACGAGCAGTACTTC
TRBJ2-7 | TRBV5-1 | NA | NA | CASSLAIPGRDEQYF | TGCGCCAGCAGCTTGGCGATTCCTGGTCGTGACGAGCAGTACTTC